Presented here are 8 T cell receptor beta chains from one specimen sequenced in a study of T cell repertoires in aging, cancer and after chemotherapy. Rearranged V-D-J TRB sequences were amplified with a mixed TRB-A/B primer pool. In TCRdb, the multiplex PCR reads were re-called with MiXCR into one record per CDR3 protein. The table records about 4,500 distinct CDR3 sequences, about a quarter of them present only once. TCR beta rearrangements were amplified from peripheral blood genomic DNA. Sequencing used blood. The receptor set was obtained from a human donor with a blood cancer.

The chain employs TRBV5-1 and TRBJ1-6, with D possibly TRBD1 on 5 matching bases. Per the germline V gene, CDR1 is SGHRS and CDR2 is YFSETQ. V dropped 4 bases and J dropped 9 bases, with 17 bases sitting between them. The CDR3 is made up of 15 amino acids. The CDR3 DNA is TGCGCCAGCAGCCGCCGGGACGGGAGAGGTTCACCCCTCCACTTT. Its protein is CASSRRDGRGSPLHF.

This clonotype was counted between two and nine times. The chain is built from TRBV15 and TRBJ2-1, with 9 bases identical to TRBD2. Per germline, CDR1 LNHNV and CDR2 YYDKDF (reference sequence). The CDR3 runs 17 residues. V was clipped by 2 bases and J by 2 bases; unmatched bases: 7. CDR3 loop: CATSRPTLAGTYNEQFF. Here the CDR3 DNA reads TGTGCCACCAGCAGACCTACACTAGCGGGTACCTACAATGAGCAGTTCTTC. The full variable domain, its missing parts supplied by reference TRBV15 and TRBJ2-1, is DAMVIQNPRYQVTQFGKPVTLSCSQTLNHNVMYWYQQKSSQAPKLLFHYYDKDFNNEADTPDNFQSRRPNTSFCFLDIRSPGLGDTAMYLCATSRPTLAGTYNEQFFGPGTRLTVL.

The V gene is TRBV12-3 or TRBV12-4, the J gene TRBJ1-1; D gene ambiguous. The V and J ends lost 3 bases and 1 base respectively, with 6 bases between them. This CDR3 is built from 13 residues. In DNA form, the CDR3 reads TGTGCCAGCAGTTTCGCAGGGAACACTGAAGCTTTCTTT. It encodes CASSFAGNTEAFF.

With respect to this clonotype: Possible read error: a much larger clone is one base away. The chain joins TRBV27 to TRBJ1-2; 9 bases align to TRBD1. The CDR3 extends over 13 amino acids. V trimming: 10 bases; J trimming: 2 bases; junction bases outside the gene matches: 5. The germline V gene encodes CDR1 MNHEY and CDR2 SMNVEV (reference sequence). CDR3 region: CATGDRANYGYTF. The CDR3 coding sequence is TGTGCCACCGGGGACAGGGCGAACTATGGCTACACCTTC.

About this clonotype: Given a much more abundant clone one base away, this may be a read error. The chain employs TRBV12-3 or TRBV12-4 and TRBJ2-1, with TRBD1 matching over 7 bases. The CDR3 extends over 15 amino acids. Trimming cost V 5 bases and J 3 bases; bases outside gene matches: 7. CDR3 residues: CASSMEQGNYNEQFF. Here the CDR3 DNA reads TGTGCCAGCAGTATGGAACAGGGGAACTACAATGAGCAGTTCTTC.

This chain joins TRBV27 and TRBJ2-7; a weak D match, TRBD1 (5 bases). Trimming left V 5 bases short and J 2 bases short, with 19 bases between. The germline V gene encodes CDR1 MNHEY and CDR2 SMNVEV (reference sequence). The length of the CDR3 is 16 residues. The CDR3 protein is CASSPTPQTVTYEQYF. CDR3 nucleotides: TGTGCCAGCAGTCCGACCCCCCAGACAGTTACCTACGAGCAGTACTTC.

This clonotype is labeled medium-sized. The chain links TRBV15 to TRBJ2-1; possible D gene TRBD1, 6 bases. V dropped 2 bases and J dropped 1 base, with 9 bases sitting between them. Germline-derived CDR1 and CDR2 are LNHNV and YYDKDF (reference sequence). The CDR3 extends over 15 amino acids. The CDR3 DNA reads as TGTGCCACCAGCAGACAGACAGGTTCCTACAATGAGCAGTTCTTC. Its translation: CATSRQTGSYNEQFF.

The genes are TRBV15 and TRBJ2-7, with 7 bases identical to TRBD1. Germline trimming cut 0 bases from V and 4 bases from J; bases unmatched to any gene: 6. CDR3 length: 15 amino acids. Germline V gives CDR1 LNHNV, CDR2 YYDKDF (reference sequence). CDR3 region: CATSREDRDRYEQYF. The DNA for the CDR3 is TGTGCCACCAGCAGAGAAGACAGGGACCGGTACGAGCAGTACTTC.